These T cell receptor beta chains were read from a single sample in a study of a mutant IDH1 vaccine in newly diagnosed glioma. TCRdb keeps only in-frame clones here, not all; method: immunoSEQ multiplex PCR. Among about 32,000 clones listed, roughly 75% were seen once. No antigen has been identified for these receptors. The starting material was PBMCs, obtained from a glioma patient whose treatment included an IDH1 peptide vaccine. These receptors all stem from a woman between 35 and 50 years old with glioma. CDR3s include the opening cysteine and the closing phenylalanine or tryptophan. The D gene is left open where the match is weak. The size of a clone is reported for some rows only, either as once, few or many, or as a class for expanded clones.

d_call clone_size j_call v_call cdr3_nt cdr3_aa
NA few TRBJ1-2 TRBV10-3 TGTGCCTCTACAGATTTGGACGCGGGTAACTATGGCTACACCTTC CASTDLDAGNYGYTF
NA NA TRBJ1-3 TRBV19 TGTGCCAGTAGTCCCTCTGCGAGTCCGTCGGGAGGAAACACCATATATTTT CASSPSASPSGGNTIYF
NA NA TRBJ1-2 TRBV5-1 TGCGCCAGCAGCTTGGGGGTGGGCATCTATGGCTACACCTTC CASSLGVGIYGYTF
NA NA TRBJ2-6 TRBV19 TGTGCCAGTAGTGATCGGAAATCACAAAGTCGGGCCAACGTCCTGACTTTC CASSDRKSQSRANVLTF
NA few TRBJ1-2 TRBV2 TGTGCCAGCAGTGAACGGGGGCTTTATGGCTACACCTTC CASSERGLYGYTF
TRBD1 NA TRBJ1-2 TRBV5-6 TGTGCCAGCAGCAGGGGGCAGAACTATGGCTACACCTTC CASSRGQNYGYTF
NA NA TRBJ2-7 TRBV6-1 TGTGCCAGCAGTGAACCCCGGGAGGAGCAGTACTTC CASSEPREEQYF
NA NA TRBJ1-1 TRBV27 TGTGCCAGCACCTCCCTAGTCAACACTGAAGCTTTCTTT CASTSLVNTEAFF
TRBD2 NA TRBJ2-1 TRBV6-1 TGTGCCAGCAGTGAACTAGCGGGGAATGAGCAGTTCTTC CASSELAGNEQFF
NA NA TRBJ2-1 TRBV29-1 TGCAGCGCCTATCTAGCGCCGGGCTACAATGAGCAGTTCTTC CSAYLAPGYNEQFF
NA NA TRBJ1-4 TRBV18 TGTGCCAGCTCACCACTCCAGGCCCTTAATGAAAAACTGTTTTTT CASSPLQALNEKLFF
TRBD2 NA TRBJ2-1 TRBV4-3 TGCGCCAGCAGCCTAAGCGGGGGAAGGGACAATGAGCAGTTCTTC CASSLSGGRDNEQFF
NA NA TRBJ1-1 TRBV2 TGTGCCAGCAGTGAGGACACTGAAGCTTTCTTT CASSEDTEAFF
NA few TRBJ1-1 TRBV7-8 TGTGCCAGCAGCCTAGGTCCCCCGGAAGCTTTCTTT CASSLGPPEAFF
NA few TRBJ2-7 TRBV5-1 TGCGCCAGCAGCTTCACGGTCGTAACAGGGAAATTGTACGAGCAGTACTTC CASSFTVVTGKLYEQYF
NA NA TRBJ2-7 TRBV9 TGTGCCAGCAACTCAACAACCAGGGACTCCTACGAGCAGTACTTC CASNSTTRDSYEQYF
NA NA TRBJ1-1 TRBV7-9 TGTGCCAGCAGCTTAGCGAAACCGGTAAAGACTGAAGCTTTCTTT CASSLAKPVKTEAFF
TRBD1 once TRBJ1-2 TRBV11-2 TGTGCCAGCAGCTTAGTGTACGGGACAGACTATGGCTACACCTTC CASSLVYGTDYGYTF
NA NA TRBJ2-7 TRBV6-5 TGTGCCAGCAGTACGCGCGGGGCTCCCTCCTACGAGCAGTACTTC CASSTRGAPSYEQYF
NA NA TRBJ1-5 TRBV4-3 TGCGCCAGCAGCCAAGATGACCATTGGGATCAGCCCCAGCATTTT CASSQDDHWDQPQHF
NA NA TRBJ1-1 TRBV19 TGTGCCAGTAGTATTGATAGGAGGGGAGGGACCACTGAAGCTTTCTTT CASSIDRRGGTTEAFF
NA NA TRBJ1-6 TRBV14 TGTGCCAGCAGCCAAGATCCTCCGGGTCGTTCACCCCTCCACTTT CASSQDPPGRSPLHF
NA NA TRBJ1-2 TRBV5-1 TGCGCCAGCAGCCTAACACCGTCGGTCGTCTATGGCTACACCTTC CASSLTPSVVYGYTF
NA NA TRBJ2-3 TRBV5-5 TGTGCCAGCAGGACCGGGGGGCCCAGCGCAGATACGCAGTATTTT CASRTGGPSADTQYF
NA NA TRBJ2-7 TRBV7-9 TGTGCCAGCAGTAAGGCAGGGCGGGAGCAGTACTTC CASSKAGREQYF
NA NA TRBJ2-7 TRBV14 TGTGCCAGCAGCCATTACGGTGGTGTGTACTACGAGCAGTACTTC CASSHYGGVYYEQYF
TRBD1 NA TRBJ2-7 TRBV9 TGTGCCAGCAGCTTCCGGGACAGGGGGTTCGAGCAGTACTTC CASSFRDRGFEQYF
NA NA TRBJ1-1 TRBV12-5 TGTGCTAGTGGTTTGGGTCTGGGTGGGACTGAAGCTTTCTTT CASGLGLGGTEAFF
TRBD1 NA TRBJ1-6 TRBV19 TGTGCCAGCCAGGTGACAGGGGGAAATTCACCCCTCCACTTT CASQVTGGNSPLHF
TRBD2 NA TRBJ2-3 TRBV2 TGTGCCAGCAGTGAAGGGACTAGCGGGGGCCCGGGGGATACGCAGTATTTT CASSEGTSGGPGDTQYF
TRBD1 NA TRBJ1-2 TRBV29-1 TGCAGCGTGCTCGGGACAGGCAGTGGCTATGGCTACACCTTC CSVLGTGSGYGYTF
TRBD1 NA TRBJ1-6 TRBV6-6 TGTGCCAGCAGTTCGTGGACAGGGTATTCACCCCTCCACTTT CASSSWTGYSPLHF
NA NA TRBJ2-7 TRBV10-2 TGCGCCAGCAGAGACTACGAGCAGTACTTC CASRDYEQYF
TRBD2 once TRBJ2-3 TRBV4-2 TGTGCCAGCAGCCAACTAGCGGGGGGGAGAGATACGCAGTATTTT CASSQLAGGRDTQYF
NA NA TRBJ1-1 TRBV9 TGTGCCAGCAGCCTTATGACAGTATCCATGAACACTGAAGCTTTCTTT CASSLMTVSMNTEAFF
TRBD2 once TRBJ2-7 TRBV10-3 TGTGCCATCAGTTCGGATAGCGGGACCAACTACGAGCAGTACTTC CAISSDSGTNYEQYF
NA NA TRBJ2-5 TRBV7-9 TGTGCCAGCAGCTCTCAGGGTCGAAAGACCCAGTACTTC CASSSQGRKTQYF
NA NA TRBJ1-1 TRBV6-6 TGTGCCAGCAGTTACGGTGGACAGAGTGGGACTGAAGCTTTCTTT CASSYGGQSGTEAFF
NA NA TRBJ1-3 TRBV6-1 TGTGCCAGCAGCTGGGGGAACACCATATATTTT CASSWGNTIYF
NA NA TRBJ1-4 TRBV5-4 TGTGCCAGCAGCTTGAATAGCGGGGCTGCAACTAATGAAAAACTGTTTTTT CASSLNSGAATNEKLFF
NA NA TRBJ2-3 TRBV9 TGTGCCAGCAGCTCCCCCCCCGCGCCGCCGCAGTATTTT CASSSPPAPPQYF
NA NA TRBJ2-1 TRBV18 TGTGCCAGCTCCCAACTTTCCGGGACTCTGAATGAGCAGTTCTTC CASSQLSGTLNEQFF
NA NA TRBJ2-1 TRBV2 TGTGCCAGCGACCGGGACATCTCCTACAATGAGCAGTTCTTC CASDRDISYNEQFF
NA NA TRBJ2-5 TRBV6-1 TGTGCCAGCAGTGAACAGATCGAAGAGACCCAGTACTTC CASSEQIEETQYF
TRBD2 NA TRBJ2-2 TRBV7-2 TGTGCCAGCAGCCCCCGCGGGGGGGCATTGACCGGGGAGCTGTTTTTT CASSPRGGALTGELFF
NA NA TRBJ1-6 TRBV5-1 TGCGCCAGCAGCCCAGCACCAGAATATAATTCACCCCTCCACTTT CASSPAPEYNSPLHF
TRBD2 NA TRBJ2-1 TRBV14 TGTGCCAGCAGCCTCGGGGAGGGGATCGTCTACAATGAGCAGTTCTTC CASSLGEGIVYNEQFF
NA few TRBJ1-2 TRBV7-2 TGTGCCAGCAGCTCTTGGTTCGGCTACACCTTC CASSSWFGYTF
NA NA TRBJ1-6 TRBV4-1 TGCGCCAGCAGCCAAATTCCCGGACGGTATAATTCACCCCTCCACTTT CASSQIPGRYNSPLHF
TRBD1 NA TRBJ2-7 TRBV10-3 TGTGCCATCAGTGAGTCGAAAAAACAGGGGGCGGATTTTCGCTACGAGCAGTACTTC CAISESKKQGADFRYEQYF